One and the same sample provided the 5 T cell receptor beta chains below, sequenced in a study of cytomegalovirus exposure and HLA in healthy donors. The PCR contained 60 Vbeta and 13 Jbeta primers. The method was immunoSEQ multiplex PCR; TCRdb's version includes in-frame clones alone and lacks a portion of them. The table lists around 200,000 clones. Material for sequencing was PBMCs. The source of these receptors is a girl aged 2-10 years in good health and CMV-seropositive.

This sequence joins TRBV5-8 and TRBJ2-1, with 9 positions matching TRBD2. The J segment lost 4 bases and the V segment lost 2 bases, leaving 10 bases of the junction unmatched. This CDR3 region has 17 residues. From germline, CDR1 is SGHTS and CDR2 YDEGEE. CDR3 bases: TGTGCCAGCAGCTTACCAATAGCGGGAGTCCCTTACAATGAGCAGTTCTTC. It codes for CASSLPIAGVPYNEQFF. The full variable domain, in which reference TRBV5-8 and TRBJ2-1 provide the parts outside the CDR3, is EAGVTQSPTHLIKTRGQQATLRCSPISGHTSVYWYQQALGLGLQFLLWYDEGEERNRGNFPPRFSGRQFPNYSSELNVNALELEDSALYLCASSLPIAGVPYNEQFFGPGTRLTVL.

The chain's CDR3 is CASSSGLLALTGELFF. Here the CDR3 DNA reads TGTGCCAGCAGCTCCGGACTACTAGCGCTCACCGGGGAGCTGTTTTTT. The chain joins TRBV11-2 to TRBJ2-2, with 7 bases matching TRBD2. Germline-derived CDR1 and CDR2 are SGHAT and FQNNGV. The CDR3 loop spans 16 amino acids. V lost 4 bases and J lost 4; bases outside the gene matches: 9.

V gene TRBV29-1 combines with J gene TRBJ2-7, with unresolved D. Trimming stripped 5 bases from V and 3 bases from J, with 14 bases between. CDR1 is SQVTM, CDR2 ANQGSEA, per germline. The CDR3 sequence is 13 residues long. CDR3 residues: CSVYVARNYEQYF. The CDR3 DNA reads as TGCAGCGTTTATGTGGCACGTAACTACGAGCAGTACTTC.

The chain has TRBV29-1 and TRBJ1-1; TRBD1 might be the D (5 bases). Trimming stripped 6 bases from V and 0 bases from J, with 11 bases between. The V gene's germline CDR1 is SQVTM and CDR2 ANQGSEA. The CDR3 is 13 residues long. The CDR3 spells CSVQGRMNTEAFF. The CDR3 region has the DNA TGCAGCGTCCAGGGAAGGATGAACACTGAAGCTTTCTTT.

The chain is built from TRBV5-1 and TRBJ2-2, with D tentatively TRBD1 (6 bases). CDR1 SGHRS and CDR2 YFSETQ come from the germline V gene. Trimming stripped 4 bases from V and 5 bases from J, with 21 bases between. The CDR3 extends over 17 amino acids. CDR3 region: CASSDHPWTEHTGELFF. In nucleotides, the CDR3 is TGCGCCAGCAGCGACCACCCCTGGACAGAGCATACCGGGGAGCTGTTTTTT.